Presented here are 30 T cell receptor beta chains from one specimen sequenced in a study of cytomegalovirus exposure and HLA in healthy donors. The PCR ran on 60 Vbeta and 13 Jbeta primers. The protocol was immunoSEQ multiplex PCR, while the TCRdb copy is restricted to in-frame clones and leaves out a portion. The data show approximately 150,000 clones, with approximately 68% seen just once and roughly 2.1% held by the top ten. Sequenced material: PBMCs. The receptors were sampled from a man aged 40-49 years in good health and CMV-seronegative.

The chain joins TRBV6-4 to TRBJ2-3; maybe TRBD2 (6 bases). The CDR3 covers 13 residues. The V end was cut by 8 bases, the J end by 5 bases, with 14 bases between. Germline loops: CDR1 MRHNA, CDR2 SNTAGT. Here the CDR3 reads CASSGTEIDTQYF. DNA for the CDR3: TGTGCCAGCTCCGGGACTGAGATAGATACGCAGTATTTT.

This clone was seen only once. The genes are TRBV11-2 and TRBJ1-1; D may be TRBD1 (6 bases). The length of the CDR3 is 16 residues. CDR1 SGHAT and CDR2 FQNNGV come from the germline V gene. Trimming took off 3 bases at V and 2 bases at J, with 16 bases between the two ends. The DNA of the CDR3 is TGTGCCAGCAGCTTCACGGGAGGGGGACGTAACACTGAAGCTTTCTTT. Amino acids: CASSFTGGGRNTEAFF.

The V gene is TRBV6-5, the J gene TRBJ1-3, with TRBD1 matching 9 bases. The junction had 4 bases not matched to a gene; V was cut back by 5 bases and J by 2 bases. CDR3 length equals 15 residues. Germline CDR1 is MNHEY and CDR2 is SVGAGI. CDR3 amino acids: CASSPDRGAGNTIYF. DNA of the CDR3: TGTGCCAGCAGTCCGGACAGGGGAGCTGGAAACACCATATATTTT.

For the CDR3, the DNA is TGTGCCAGCAGCGACCCGGGTCGTCCCTACGAGCAGTACTTC. Its protein product is CASSDPGRPYEQYF. The genes are TRBV7-7 and TRBJ2-7; D ambiguous. CDR1 SSHAT and CDR2 FNYEAQ come from the germline V gene (reference sequence). The CDR3 has 14 amino acids. With 5 bases removed from V and 2 bases from J, the gap between germline ends came to 13 bases.

This clone was seen more than once but under ten times. The chain links TRBV27 to TRBJ2-7; TRBD1 matches at 8 bases. V lost 2 bases and J lost 4; bases outside the gene matches: 7. Germline V gives CDR1 MNHEY, CDR2 SMNVEV (reference sequence). The CDR3 totals 15 residues. CDR3 DNA sequence: TGTGCCAGCAGTTTAACCCGTACAGGGGGGTACGAGCAGTACTTC. It yields the protein CASSLTRTGGYEQYF.

The V and J genes are TRBV7-2 and TRBJ1-3; 8 nucleotides agree with TRBD1. V lost 5 bases and J lost 0; bases outside the gene matches: 3. Per the germline V gene, CDR1 is SGHTA and CDR2 is FQGNSA. This CDR3 has 15 amino acids. The CDR3 loop reads CASSLTGGSGNTIYF. DNA for the CDR3: TGTGCCAGCAGCCTTACAGGGGGCTCTGGAAACACCATATATTTT. Together with reference TRBV7-2 and TRBJ1-3, the CDR3 gives the full variable domain: GAGVSQSPSNKVTEKGKDVELRCDPISGHTALYWYRQSLGQGLEFLIYFQGNSAPDKSGLPSDRFSAERTGGSVSTLTIQRTQQEDSAVYLCASSLTGGSGNTIYFGEGSWLTVV.

The rearrangement joins TRBV7-9 to TRBJ1-3; 7 nucleotides align to TRBD1. The J segment lost 9 bases and the V segment lost 4 bases, leaving 18 bases of the junction unmatched. Germline assignment: CDR1 SEHNR and CDR2 FQNEAQ (reference sequence). The CDR3 is 17 amino acids. Written as DNA, the CDR3 is TGTGCCAGCAGCTCTCCCGGGACAGCGGATCGGGAAAGCACCATATATTTT. It codes for CASSSPGTADRESTIYF.

The J gene is TRBJ1-1, the V gene TRBV19, with D possibly matching TRBD1 (5 bases). Germline lookup yields CDR1 LNHDA and CDR2 SQIVND (reference sequence). The CDR3 runs 16 residues. V was clipped by 5 bases and J by 8 bases, with 24 bases between them. CDR3: CASSLGLGEAWREAFF. The CDR3 DNA sequence: TGTGCCAGTAGTTTGGGACTAGGAGAGGCCTGGAGGGAAGCTTTCTTT.

The chain combines TRBV18 with TRBJ1-5; TRBD1 matches at 9 bases. CDR1 is KGHSH and CDR2 is LQKENI in the germline V gene. The CDR3 runs to 14 residues. Trimming cost V 6 bases and J 5 bases; bases outside gene matches: 5. Written as DNA, the CDR3 is TGTGCCAGCTCTCAACAGGGGGCGGATCAGCCCCAGCATTTT. Amino acid sequence: CASSQQGADQPQHF.

This clone turned up a few times. This chain links TRBV28 with TRBJ1-1, with TRBD1 as a possible D gene (6 bases). The CDR3 is made up of 15 amino acids. Germline CDR1 and CDR2: MDHEN and SYDVKM. Trimming left V 5 bases short and J 2 bases short, with 15 bases between. CDR3 nucleotides: TGTGCCAGCAGTCTAATCGGACAGTACAACACTGAAGCTTTCTTT. This codes for CASSLIGQYNTEAFF.

The CDR3 nucleotides read TGTGCCACCAGCAGAGTCGGCGGGGGCACTGAAGCTTTCTTT. This sequence encodes CATSRVGGGTEAFF. The chain is built from TRBV15 and TRBJ1-1; D perhaps matches TRBD1 (5 bases). This CDR3 has 14 amino acids. The ends were cut back, 1 base at V and 4 bases at J, with 10 bases in the middle. Germline V gene sequence: CDR1 LNHNV, CDR2 YYDKDF (reference sequence).

Here the CDR3 reads CASSITAEPNNSPLHF. The CDR3 coding sequence is TGCGCCAGCAGCATTACAGCCGAACCGAATAATTCACCCCTCCACTTT. V is TRBV4-1 and J is TRBJ1-6; D remains unclear. The germline V and J ends were trimmed by 5 bases and 5 bases, with 16 bases remaining between them. The V gene's germline CDR1 is MGHRA and CDR2 YSYEKL. The CDR3 runs to 16 residues.

The rearrangement joins TRBV6-5 to TRBJ1-2, with 7 nucleotides matching TRBD1. Germline V gives CDR1 MNHEY, CDR2 SVGAGI. The CDR3 has 14 residues. Trimming cost V 6 bases and J 6 bases; bases outside gene matches: 10. In nucleotides, the CDR3 is TGTGCCAGCAGGAGGGACAGAGACTTTAATGGCTACACCTTC. Protein: CASRRDRDFNGYTF.

The V call is TRBV5-4, the J call TRBJ1-1; 8 nucleotides align to TRBD1. Germline V CDR1 and CDR2: SGHNT, YYREEE (reference sequence). The CDR3 consists of 14 residues. V lost 3 bases, J lost 10 bases, and 11 bases stayed unmatched. CDR3 bases: TGTGCCAGCAGCTCGCCCGGGACAGGTGTTTCAGCTTTCTTT. Translated: CASSSPGTGVSAFF.

The V and J genes are TRBV6-6 and TRBJ1-2; 7 nucleotides match TRBD1. This CDR3 has 14 residues. V was pared by 7 bases and J by 2 bases, with 7 bases of the junction left unmatched. Germline V gives CDR1 MNHNY, CDR2 SVGAGI (reference sequence). CDR3 amino acids: CASTFYRGNYGYTF. CDR3 DNA sequence: TGTGCCAGCACCTTCTACAGGGGAAACTATGGCTACACCTTC.

The chain employs TRBV19 and TRBJ1-5, with D hard to call. Germline-derived CDR1 and CDR2 are LNHDA and SQIVND (reference sequence). Trimming shortened V by 3 bases and J by 5 bases, and 17 bases separated the two germline ends. CDR3 size: 16 residues. CDR3 bases: TGTGCCAGTAGTATTGGCGGATGGAAGGCACATCAGCCCCAGCATTTT. Its protein product is CASSIGGWKAHQPQHF.

Turning to this clone: At one end, the junction sequence differs from germline, possibly due to a read error. V gene TRBV30 combines with J gene TRBJ1-2; 7 positions agree with TRBD1. The germline CDR1 and CDR2 sequences are GTSNPN and SVGIG (reference sequence). The CDR3 extends over 13 amino acids. CDR3 region: CAWSDEGAGGYPF. CDR3 DNA sequence: TGTGCCTGGAGTGACGAGGGGGCTGGAGGCTACCCCTTC.

This chain connects TRBV10-1 to TRBJ2-1, with 9 bases matching TRBD1. This CDR3 has 15 residues. Trimming took 5 bases from V and 5 from J; bases not matched to a gene: 7. Germline CDR1 WNHNN, CDR2 SYGVQD (reference sequence). DNA of the CDR3: TGCGCCAGCAGTCCGGGACAGGGTTGGAACAATGAGCAGTTCTTC. The encoded protein is CASSPGQGWNNEQFF.

This clone was detected once. The V and J genes are TRBV9 and TRBJ2-3; no reliable D call. The germline V and J ends were trimmed by 0 bases and 0 bases, with 8 bases remaining between them. CDR1 SGDLS and CDR2 YYNGEE come from the germline V gene. The CDR3 is made up of 15 amino acids. In DNA form, the CDR3 reads TGTGCCAGCAGCGTAGTCCCCAGGAGCACAGATACGCAGTATTTT. Its translation is CASSVVPRSTDTQYF.

J is TRBJ2-7 and V is TRBV27; D possibly corresponds to TRBD2 (6 bases). The CDR3 runs to 13 residues. Trimming removed 6 bases from V and 2 bases from J, with 11 bases in between. In germline, CDR1 is MNHEY, CDR2 SMNVEV (reference sequence). For the CDR3, the DNA is TGTGCCAGCAGCCCCGGGAGAACCTACGAGCAGTACTTC. It is translated as CASSPGRTYEQYF.

V is TRBV5-1 and J is TRBJ2-5; TRBD2 agrees at 12 bases. CDR1 and CDR2 (germline): SGHRS, YFSETQ. This CDR3 region has 15 residues. The V segment lost 0 bases and the J segment 3 bases; nucleotides outside the gene matches: 0. CDR3 in amino acids: CASSLGLAGEETQYF. DNA of the CDR3: TGCGCCAGCAGCTTGGGACTAGCGGGAGAAGAGACCCAGTACTTC.

The chain has TRBV27 and TRBJ1-2, with TRBD1 as a possible D gene (5 bases). The germline gives CDR1 MNHEY, CDR2 SMNVEV (reference sequence). V shed 3 bases and J shed 7 bases, with 15 bases lying between them. This CDR3 comprises 14 residues. The CDR3 loop is CASSFAGRGRGYTF. DNA for the CDR3: TGTGCCAGCAGTTTCGCGGGGAGGGGCCGTGGCTACACCTTC.

The V gene is TRBV4-1, the J gene TRBJ2-7; D gene unclear. The germline CDR1 and CDR2 sequences are MGHRA and YSYEKL. The CDR3 consists of 13 residues. Trimming removed 1 base from V and 1 base from J, with 5 bases in between. CDR3 DNA: TGCGCCAGCAGCCAAGCTCCTTCCTACGAGCAGTACTTC. Protein: CASSQAPSYEQYF.

The V call is TRBV15, the J call TRBJ2-5; D might be TRBD1 (6 bases). This CDR3 is built from 20 residues. Between the trimmed V and J ends, which lost 2 bases and 4 bases, there was a span of 29 bases. The germline V gene encodes CDR1 LNHNV and CDR2 YYDKDF (reference sequence). CDR3 coding DNA: TGTGCCACCAGCAGATTTCCCTCCGAAGGACAGTTTTTGCCGGGAGAGACCCAGTACTTC. This encodes CATSRFPSEGQFLPGETQYF.

V is TRBV9 and J is TRBJ2-5, with 10 bases matching TRBD1. Trimming cost V 0 bases and J 3 bases; bases outside gene matches: 2. The CDR3 sequence is 15 residues long. Looked up from germline, CDR1 is SGDLS and CDR2 is YYNGEE. CDR3 nucleotide sequence: TGTGCCAGCAGCGTAGAGGGGACAGGGGAAGAGACCCAGTACTTC. Amino acid sequence: CASSVEGTGEETQYF.

V is TRBV29-1 and J is TRBJ1-2, with unresolved D. Germline V gene lookup returns CDR1 SQVTM and CDR2 ANQGSEA. V gave up 1 base and J gave up 7 bases, with 13 bases separating them. The CDR3 covers 13 residues. The CDR3 loop reads CSVEGPGIGGYTF. As DNA, the CDR3 is TGCAGCGTTGAAGGCCCGGGGATTGGTGGCTACACCTTC. Filled out from reference TRBV29-1 and TRBJ1-2, the complete variable domain reads SAVISQKPSRDICQRGTSLTIQCQVDSQVTMMFWYRQQPGQSLTLIATANQGSEATYESGFVIDKFPISRPNLTFSTLTVSNMSPEDSSIYLCSVEGPGIGGYTFGSGTRLTVV.

The chain links TRBV7-9 to TRBJ2-5, with 11 bases lining up with TRBD2. J was trimmed by 5 bases and V by 7 bases; bases with no gene match: 12. The CDR3 runs 16 residues. Germline V CDR1 and CDR2: SEHNR, FQNEAQ (reference sequence). In DNA form, the CDR3 reads TGTGCCAGCACCCCCCCCGGGACTAGCGGATGGGAGACCCAGTACTTC. It yields the protein CASTPPGTSGWETQYF.

Of note for this clone: At one end, the junction sequence differs from germline, possibly due to a read error. The V call is TRBV4-2, the J call TRBJ1-5, with D unclear. The CDR3 sequence is 13 residues long. Per the germline V gene, CDR1 is LGHNA and CDR2 is YNFKEQ. The CDR3 sequence is CASSQEGRGPQNF. As DNA, the CDR3 is TGTGCCAGCAGCCAAGAGGGGAGAGGGCCCCAGAATTTT.

The chain uses TRBV9 and TRBJ1-1, with TRBD1 identical over 7 bases. The length of the CDR3 is 16 residues. Trimming cost V 3 bases and J 0 bases; bases outside gene matches: 8. From germline, CDR1 is SGDLS and CDR2 YYNGEE. The CDR3 loop reads CASSGGQVGMNTEAFF. CDR3 in DNA: TGTGCCAGCAGCGGAGGACAGGTTGGAATGAACACTGAAGCTTTCTTT.

V gene TRBV5-1 combines with J gene TRBJ1-6; 10 bases match TRBD1. Germline lookup yields CDR1 SGHRS and CDR2 YFSETQ. With 4 bases clipped from V and 10 bases from J, the junction kept 11 bases outside the gene matches. CDR3 length: 16 residues. The CDR3 nucleotides are TGCGCCAGCAGCGCCACCGGGACAGGGGTGGAATCACCCCTCCACTTT. Translation gives CASSATGTGVESPLHF.